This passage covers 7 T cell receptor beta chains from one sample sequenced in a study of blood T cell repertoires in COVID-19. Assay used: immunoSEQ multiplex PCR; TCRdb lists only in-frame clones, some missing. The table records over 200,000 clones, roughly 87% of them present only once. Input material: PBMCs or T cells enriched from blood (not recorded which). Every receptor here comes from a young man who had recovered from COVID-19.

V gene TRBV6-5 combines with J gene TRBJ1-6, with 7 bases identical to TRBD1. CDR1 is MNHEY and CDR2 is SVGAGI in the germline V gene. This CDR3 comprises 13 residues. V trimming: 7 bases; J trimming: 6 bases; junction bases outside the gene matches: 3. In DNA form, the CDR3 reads TGTGCCAGCATGAACAGGGGTAATTCACCCCTCCACTTT. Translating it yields CASMNRGNSPLHF.

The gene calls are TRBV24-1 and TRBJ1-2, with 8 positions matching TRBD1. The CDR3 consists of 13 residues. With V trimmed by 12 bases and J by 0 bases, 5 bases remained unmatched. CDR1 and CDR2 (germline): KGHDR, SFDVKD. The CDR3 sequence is CAPRRGPNYGYTF. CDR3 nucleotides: TGTGCCCCCCGCAGGGGGCCTAACTATGGCTACACCTTC.

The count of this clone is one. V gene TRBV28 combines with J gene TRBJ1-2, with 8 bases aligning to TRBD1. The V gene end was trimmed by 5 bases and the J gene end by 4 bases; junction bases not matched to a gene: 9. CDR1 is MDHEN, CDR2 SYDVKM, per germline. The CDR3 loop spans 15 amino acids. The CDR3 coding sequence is TGTGCCAGCAGTCCTATCAGGGGGCGCGCCTATGGCTACACCTTC. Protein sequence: CASSPIRGRAYGYTF.

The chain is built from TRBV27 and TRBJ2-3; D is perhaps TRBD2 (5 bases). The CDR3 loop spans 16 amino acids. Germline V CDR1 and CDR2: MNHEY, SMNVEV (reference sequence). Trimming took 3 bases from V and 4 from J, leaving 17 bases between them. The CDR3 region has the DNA TGTGCCAGCAGTTTCCAACAGTCCCGGGGTCCAGATACGCAGTATTTT. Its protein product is CASSFQQSRGPDTQYF.

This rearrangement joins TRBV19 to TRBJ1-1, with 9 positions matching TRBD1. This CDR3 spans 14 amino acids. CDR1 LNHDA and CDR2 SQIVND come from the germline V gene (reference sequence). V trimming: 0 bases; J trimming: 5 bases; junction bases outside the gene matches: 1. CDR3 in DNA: TGTGCCAGTAGTATAGAGGACAGGGGTACTGAAGCTTTCTTT. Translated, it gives CASSIEDRGTEAFF. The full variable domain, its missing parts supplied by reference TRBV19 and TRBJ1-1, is DGGITQSPKYLFRKEGQNVTLSCEQNLNHDAMYWYRQDPGQGLRLIYYSQIVNDFQKGDIAEGYSVSREKKESFPLTVTSAQKNPTAFYLCASSIEDRGTEAFFGQGTRLTVV.

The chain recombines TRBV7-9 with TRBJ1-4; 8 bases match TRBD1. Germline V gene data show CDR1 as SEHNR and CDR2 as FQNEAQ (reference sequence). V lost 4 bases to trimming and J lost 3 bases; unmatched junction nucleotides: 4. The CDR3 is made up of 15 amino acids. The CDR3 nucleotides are TGTGCCAGCAGCTCCCAGGGGGCCCCTAATGAAAAACTGTTTTTT. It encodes CASSSQGAPNEKLFF.

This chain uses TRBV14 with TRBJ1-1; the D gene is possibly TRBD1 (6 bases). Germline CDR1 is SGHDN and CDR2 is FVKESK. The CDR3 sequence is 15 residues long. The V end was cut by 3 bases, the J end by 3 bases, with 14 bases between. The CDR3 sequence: CASSHLTGWDTEAFF. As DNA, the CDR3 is TGTGCCAGCAGCCACTTGACAGGATGGGACACTGAAGCTTTCTTT.